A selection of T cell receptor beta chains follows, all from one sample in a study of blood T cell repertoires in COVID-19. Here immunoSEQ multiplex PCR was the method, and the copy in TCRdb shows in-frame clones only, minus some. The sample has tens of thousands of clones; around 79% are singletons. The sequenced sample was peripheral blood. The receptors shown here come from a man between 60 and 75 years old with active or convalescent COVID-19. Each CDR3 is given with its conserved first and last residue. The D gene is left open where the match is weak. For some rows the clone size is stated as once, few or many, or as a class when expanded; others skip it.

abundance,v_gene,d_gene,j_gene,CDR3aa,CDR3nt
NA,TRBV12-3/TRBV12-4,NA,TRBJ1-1,CASSLRENTEAFF,TGTGCCAGCAGTCTCAGGGAGAACACTGAAGCTTTCTTT
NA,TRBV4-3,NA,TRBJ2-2,CASSQDVPTGTAGELFF,TGCGCCAGCAGCCAAGATGTGCCCACAGGTACCGCCGGGGAGCTGTTTTTT
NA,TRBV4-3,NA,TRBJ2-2,CASSQEWTDTGELFF,TGCGCCAGCAGCCAGGAATGGACTGACACCGGGGAGCTGTTTTTT
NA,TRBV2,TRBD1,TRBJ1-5,CASSPAGGYSNQPQHF,TGTGCCAGCAGTCCGGCAGGGGGTTATAGCAATCAGCCCCAGCATTTT
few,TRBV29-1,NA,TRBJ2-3,CSVGSGAGGTQYF,TGCAGCGTTGGCTCCGGGGCCGGGGGTACGCAGTATTTT
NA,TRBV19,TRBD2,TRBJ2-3,CASMSGGSTDTQYF,TGTGCCAGTATGAGCGGGGGATCGACAGATACGCAGTATTTT
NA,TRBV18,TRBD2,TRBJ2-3,CASSPGTSGRTDTQYF,TGTGCCAGCTCACCCGGGACTAGCGGTCGCACAGATACGCAGTATTTT
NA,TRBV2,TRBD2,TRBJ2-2,CASRGLENTGELFF,TGTGCCAGCAGGGGACTAGAGAACACCGGGGAGCTGTTTTTT
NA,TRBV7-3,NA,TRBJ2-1,CASSLNSYNEQFF,TGTGCCAGCAGCTTAAACAGTTACAATGAGCAGTTCTTC
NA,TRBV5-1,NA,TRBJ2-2,CASSLAPANTGELFF,TGCGCCAGCAGCTTGGCCCCCGCGAACACCGGGGAGCTGTTTTTT
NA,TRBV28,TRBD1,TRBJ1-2,CASSLAGGGGYTF,TGTGCCAGCAGTTTAGCAGGGGGCGGTGGCTACACCTTC
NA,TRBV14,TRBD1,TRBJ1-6,CASSQFQGEYSPLHF,TGTGCCAGCAGCCAGTTTCAGGGGGAGTATTCACCCCTCCACTTT
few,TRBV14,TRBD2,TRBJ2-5,CASSFKRGALETQYF,TGTGCCAGCAGCTTTAAGCGGGGGGCCCTTGAGACCCAGTACTTC
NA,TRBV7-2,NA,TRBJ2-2,CASSSSIGVGGELFF,TGTGCCAGCAGCTCAAGTATAGGGGTTGGCGGGGAGCTGTTTTTT